This T cell receptor beta chain was identified during a study of monozygotic twins with inflammatory bowel disease. Details on this clonotype: What it recognizes is unknown.

Study-level points and caveats: Lower TCRbeta diversity (inverse Simpson) was seen in IBD patients than in healthy co-twins.

TCRdb re-analyzed the 5' RACE reads; it lists each CDR3 protein once, without DNA. The sample shows some 200,000 distinct CDR3 sequences, and approximately 7.7% sits with its ten largest clones. The CDR3 spans 12 residues. V is TRBV12-3 or TRBV12-4 and J is TRBJ2-5; TCRdb lists TRBD1, though no DNA is available to test this call. The source of this sequence is a human donor with ulcerative colitis or Crohn's disease, or a healthy co-twin of an affected twin (not recorded which). Input material: blood. The CDR3 region is CASATGPETQYF.